A selection of T cell receptor beta chains follows, all from one sample in a study of blood T cells in healthy people across ages. TCRdb used MiXCR to reprocess the 5' RACE reads, holding one entry per CDR3 protein. Here the sample spans more than 800,000 distinct CDR3 sequences, about 30% being singletons. The specimen was blood. These receptors all stem from an elderly woman in good health. Both conserved end residues are part of each CDR3. D genes are given only for firm matches. Clone size is not always given. Where it is, it says once, few, many or a class for expanded clones.

CDR3nt: TGTGCCAGCTCACCGGGTAGCGGGGCCTACAATGAGCAGTTCTTC; CDR3aa: CASSPGSGAYNEQFF; abundance: many; d_gene: TRBD2; len: 15; v_gene: TRBV18; j_gene: TRBJ2-1
CDR3nt: TGTGCCAGCAGTTTGAGTGGACTAGTCTCATCGAAGACCCAGTTCTTC; CDR3aa: CASSLSGLVSSKTQFF; abundance: -; d_gene: TRBD2; len: 16; v_gene: TRBV28; j_gene: TRBJ2-1
CDR3nt: TGTGCCAGCAGCTTAGAACGGCTAGCGATTGATGAGCAGTTCTTC; CDR3aa: CASSLERLAIDEQFF; abundance: many; d_gene: -; len: 15; v_gene: TRBV11-2; j_gene: TRBJ2-1
CDR3nt: TGTGCCAGCAGCTTGCCCGGACTAGCGGGGGGGGAGGGTAATGAGCAGTTCTTC; CDR3aa: CASSLPGLAGGEGNEQFF; abundance: few; d_gene: TRBD2; len: 18; v_gene: TRBV5-4; j_gene: TRBJ2-1
CDR3nt: TGTGCCAGCAGTTTATCCCCCCCTGCAGGGGTATACTACAATGAGCAGTTCTTC; CDR3aa: CASSLSPPAGVYYNEQFF; abundance: -; d_gene: -; len: 18; v_gene: TRBV27; j_gene: TRBJ2-1
CDR3nt: TGTGCCAGCAGTGGGCTAAACCTAATCGAGGATACGCAGTATTTT; CDR3aa: CASSGLNLIEDTQYF; abundance: -; d_gene: -; len: 15; v_gene: TRBV12-3/TRBV12-4; j_gene: TRBJ2-3
CDR3nt: TGTGCCAGCAGTTACCTCCGAAATTCCATGGGGGCTGAAGCTTTCTTT; CDR3aa: CASSYLRNSMGAEAFF; abundance: many; d_gene: -; len: 16; v_gene: TRBV6-6; j_gene: TRBJ1-1
CDR3nt: TGTGCCACCCACAGGGGGGTGGACTCCTACAATGAGCAGTACTTC; CDR3aa: CATHRGVDSYNEQYF; abundance: -; d_gene: TRBD1; len: 15; v_gene: TRBV12-3/TRBV12-4; j_gene: TRBJ2-5
CDR3nt: TGCAGTGCTCCAACCGGGACACACAATCAGCCCCAGCATTTT; CDR3aa: CSAPTGTHNQPQHF; abundance: few; d_gene: -; len: 14; v_gene: TRBV20-1; j_gene: TRBJ1-5
CDR3nt: TGTGCCAGCAGTGAAAATAGTTTCAATGAGCAGTTCTTC; CDR3aa: CASSENSFNEQFF; abundance: -; d_gene: -; len: 13; v_gene: TRBV6-1; j_gene: TRBJ2-1
CDR3nt: TGTGCCAGCAGCGACGGGAGAGTGGGGTCTTACGAGCAGTACTTC; CDR3aa: CASSDGRVGSYEQYF; abundance: -; d_gene: -; len: 15; v_gene: TRBV14; j_gene: TRBJ2-7
CDR3nt: TGTGCCAGCAGCCACAGGGTCAAAAGCTCTGGAAACACCATATATTTT; CDR3aa: CASSHRVKSSGNTIYF; abundance: -; d_gene: -; len: 16; v_gene: TRBV7-2; j_gene: TRBJ1-3
CDR3nt: TGTGCCAGCAGCAAAACCAGGGGGCCGGGCACCGGGGAGCTGTTTTTT; CDR3aa: CASSKTRGPGTGELFF; abundance: -; d_gene: TRBD1; len: 16; v_gene: TRBV7-8; j_gene: TRBJ2-2
CDR3nt: TGCAGCGTTTCCCCCGACACGTACTTC; CDR3aa: CSVSPDTYF; abundance: few; d_gene: -; len: 9; v_gene: TRBV29-1; j_gene: TRBJ2-4
CDR3nt: TGTGCCAGCAGTGCCGTAGGGACCGGGGAGCTGTTTTTT; CDR3aa: CASSAVGTGELFF; abundance: -; d_gene: -; len: 13; v_gene: TRBV7-2; j_gene: TRBJ2-2
CDR3nt: TGCGCCAGCAGTGCACTAGCGGGAGGGCCCGAAAACATTCAGTACTTC; CDR3aa: CASSALAGGPENIQYF; abundance: -; d_gene: TRBD2; len: 16; v_gene: TRBV5-1; j_gene: TRBJ2-4
CDR3nt: TGTGCCAGCAGCTTCCCACTAGCGGGGGGGAGAGATACGCAGTATTTT; CDR3aa: CASSFPLAGGRDTQYF; abundance: many; d_gene: TRBD2; len: 16; v_gene: TRBV5-6; j_gene: TRBJ2-3
CDR3nt: TGTGCCAGCAGCCTGGGTCAATGGGGGGAGCAGTACTTC; CDR3aa: CASSLGQWGEQYF; abundance: many; d_gene: -; len: 13; v_gene: TRBV5-4; j_gene: TRBJ2-7
CDR3nt: TGTGCCAGCAGCTTAGATGGGACTAGCGGTTACAATGAGCAGTTCTTC; CDR3aa: CASSLDGTSGYNEQFF; abundance: -; d_gene: TRBD2; len: 16; v_gene: TRBV7-6; j_gene: TRBJ2-1
CDR3nt: TGTGCCAGCAGTTTATTGAGAACAGATGTGGAGTATTTT; CDR3aa: CASSLLRTDVEYF; abundance: -; d_gene: -; len: 13; v_gene: TRBV12-3/TRBV12-4; j_gene: TRBJ2-3
CDR3nt: TGTGCCAGCAGCCAAGGTCTTCAGGGTTATGGCTACACCTTC; CDR3aa: CASSQGLQGYGYTF; abundance: -; d_gene: -; len: 14; v_gene: TRBV4-2; j_gene: TRBJ1-2
CDR3nt: TGCAGTGCTAGGACTACATACGGGACAGACATTATATCGCAGCATTTT; CDR3aa: CSARTTYGTDIISQHF; abundance: many; d_gene: TRBD1; len: 16; v_gene: TRBV20-1; j_gene: TRBJ1-5
CDR3nt: TGCGCCAGCCAACCCCCGGGGCTGGGAGAGGTCACTGAAGCTTTCTTT; CDR3aa: CASQPPGLGEVTEAFF; abundance: -; d_gene: -; len: 16; v_gene: TRBV5-1; j_gene: TRBJ1-1
CDR3nt: TGCAGTGCTAGCCATGGGACAGAAAACTCACCCCTCCACTTT; CDR3aa: CSASHGTENSPLHF; abundance: few; d_gene: TRBD1; len: 14; v_gene: TRBV20-1; j_gene: TRBJ1-6